A single sample is the source of the 12 T cell receptor beta chains below, sequenced in a study of Graves' ophthalmopathy and Graves' hyperthyroidism. Amplifying from RNA transcripts, the study obtained TCR beta CDR3 regions. HTBI primers were employed in first-round RT-PCR, then a second-round multiplex PCR followed. Using its own MiXCR run on the multiplex PCR reads, TCRdb lists one record per CDR3 protein. The sample lists 150,000 to 200,000 distinct CDR3 sequences, approximately 38% occurring once. The material sequenced was peripheral blood. Receptors originate from a middle-aged woman with Graves' ophthalmopathy.

A single count supports this clonotype. V gene TRBV28 combines with J gene TRBJ2-7, with a weak D call TRBD1 (6 bases). The germline CDR1 and CDR2 sequences are MDHEN and SYDVKM. The CDR3 is 16 residues long. Trimming cost V 5 bases and J 2 bases, with 19 bases left between them. Written as DNA, the CDR3 is TGTGCCAGCAGTACTCTACTCCGGGACACCGCCTACGAGCAGTACTTC. It is translated as CASSTLLRDTAYEQYF.

The V call is TRBV12-3 or TRBV12-4, the J call TRBJ1-1; D is ambiguous. CDR3 length equals 15 residues. The V end lost 1 base, the J end lost 4 bases, and 13 bases lay between the germline ends. CDR3 sequence (DNA): TGTGCCAGCAGTTTAGTCTTTTCACTAGGCACTGAAGCTTTCTTT. This gives the protein CASSLVFSLGTEAFF.

This clonotype came up once. This chain joins TRBV7-2 and TRBJ2-5, with 12 bases lining up with TRBD2. The germline CDR1 and CDR2 sequences are SGHTA and FQGNSA. The V and J ends lost 5 bases and 5 bases, in that order; junction bases with no gene match: 6. This CDR3 has 15 residues. The CDR3 DNA reads as TGTGCCAGCAGCCCAAGGACTAGCGGGACCGAGACCCAGTACTTC. Encoded protein: CASSPRTSGTETQYF.

The chain links TRBV6-4 to TRBJ1-1; no reliable D call. The V end lost 9 bases, the J end lost 1 base, and 15 bases lay between the germline ends. CDR3 size: 14 residues. In germline, CDR1 is MRHNA, CDR2 SNTAGT. CDR3 DNA sequence: TGTGCCAGTTGCTTCGGAGGCTGGAACACTGAAGCTTTCTTT. Encoded protein: CASCFGGWNTEAFF.

This clonotype was detected ten times or more. V gene TRBV20-1 combines with J gene TRBJ2-5, with a possible D match to TRBD1 (6 bases). The CDR3 contains 14 residues. Deletions cut 6 bases from V and 0 bases from J, with 14 bases between. The germline V gene encodes CDR1 DFQATT and CDR2 SNEGSKA (reference sequence). The CDR3: CSANPQGHQETQYF. In nucleotides, the CDR3 is TGCAGTGCCAATCCCCAGGGGCACCAAGAGACCCAGTACTTC.

This clonotype showed up many times. The chain couples TRBV9 to TRBJ2-5; TRBD1 matches at 7 bases. Germline trimming cut 4 bases from V and 0 bases from J; bases unmatched to any gene: 3. The germline V gene encodes CDR1 SGDLS and CDR2 YYNGEE. CDR3 size: 14 residues. The CDR3 coding sequence is TGTGCCAGCAGCCTTACAGGGGACCAAGAGACCCAGTACTTC. Translated: CASSLTGDQETQYF.

This clonotype was detected many times. The V call is TRBV27, the J call TRBJ1-1, with D unresolved. The length of the CDR3 is 15 residues. The germline gives CDR1 MNHEY, CDR2 SMNVEV (reference sequence). V was pared by 0 bases and J by 1 base, with 9 bases between. Here the CDR3 DNA reads TGTGCCAGCAGTTTATCGGGTACAGCGAACACTGAAGCTTTCTTT. Its protein product is CASSLSGTANTEAFF.

J is TRBJ1-1 and V is TRBV6-1, with D unclear. The V end was cut by 5 bases, the J end by 7 bases, with 11 bases between. CDR1 and CDR2 from the germline V gene are MNHNS and SASEGT. CDR3 length: 12 residues. DNA of the CDR3: TGTGCCAGCAGTCCACTCTCGGGTGAAGCTTTCTTT. Protein product: CASSPLSGEAFF.

This rearrangement joins TRBV15 to TRBJ1-5; the D gene is possibly TRBD1 (6 bases). The CDR3 is made up of 14 amino acids. Trimming pared 3 bases from V and 4 bases from J, leaving 10 bases between. Germline V lookup: CDR1 LNHNV, CDR2 YYDKDF (reference sequence). DNA of the CDR3: TGTGCCACCAGCAGGTTAGGGGGAAATCAGCCCCAGCATTTT. It specifies CATSRLGGNQPQHF.

This clonotype was detected ten times or more. The chain combines TRBV5-6 with TRBJ1-6; D is unresolved. The germline CDR1 and CDR2 sequences are SGHDT and YYEEEE. The CDR3 sequence is 21 residues long. V was pared by 1 base and J by 0 bases, with 23 bases between. The CDR3 here is CASSLSEIKGGISSYNSPLHF. CDR3 nucleotide sequence: TGTGCCAGCAGCTTGAGTGAAATCAAAGGAGGGATAAGCTCCTATAATTCACCCCTCCACTTT.

This clonotype has at least ten counts. DNA for the CDR3: TGTGCCAGCAGTTACTCGTCCGGGACTAGCGGGCTCTTGGCTCAAGAGACCCAGTACTTC. Translated: CASSYSSGTSGLLAQETQYF. The V call is TRBV6-2 or TRBV6-3, the J call TRBJ2-5, with 12 bases that match TRBD2. The V gene end was trimmed by 0 bases and the J gene end by 2 bases; junction bases not matched to a gene: 13. The CDR3 runs to 20 residues. Germline values: CDR1 MNHEY, CDR2 SVGEGT.

The sample holds many counts of this clonotype. V and J are TRBV29-1 and TRBJ2-7, with a weak D call TRBD1 (6 bases). This CDR3 is 13 amino acids long. Trimming took off 5 bases at V and 1 base at J, with 12 bases between the two ends. Germline loops: CDR1 SQVTM, CDR2 ANQGSEA. The CDR3, as DNA: TGCAGCGTTTCACCGACAGGATCCTACGAGCAGTACTTC. Its protein product is CSVSPTGSYEQYF.